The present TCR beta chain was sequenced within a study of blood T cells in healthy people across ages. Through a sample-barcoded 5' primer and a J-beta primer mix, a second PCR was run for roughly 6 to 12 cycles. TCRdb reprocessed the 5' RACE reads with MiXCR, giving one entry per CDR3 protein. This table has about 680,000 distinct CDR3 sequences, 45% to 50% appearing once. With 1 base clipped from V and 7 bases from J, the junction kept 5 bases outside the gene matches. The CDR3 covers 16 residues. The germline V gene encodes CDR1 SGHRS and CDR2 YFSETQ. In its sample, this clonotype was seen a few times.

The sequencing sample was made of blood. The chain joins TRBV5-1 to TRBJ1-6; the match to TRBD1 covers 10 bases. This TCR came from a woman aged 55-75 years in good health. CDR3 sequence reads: CASSLFWDRGNSPLHF. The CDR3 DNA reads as TGCGCCAGCAGCTTGTTCTGGGACAGGGGAAATTCACCCCTCCACTTT.